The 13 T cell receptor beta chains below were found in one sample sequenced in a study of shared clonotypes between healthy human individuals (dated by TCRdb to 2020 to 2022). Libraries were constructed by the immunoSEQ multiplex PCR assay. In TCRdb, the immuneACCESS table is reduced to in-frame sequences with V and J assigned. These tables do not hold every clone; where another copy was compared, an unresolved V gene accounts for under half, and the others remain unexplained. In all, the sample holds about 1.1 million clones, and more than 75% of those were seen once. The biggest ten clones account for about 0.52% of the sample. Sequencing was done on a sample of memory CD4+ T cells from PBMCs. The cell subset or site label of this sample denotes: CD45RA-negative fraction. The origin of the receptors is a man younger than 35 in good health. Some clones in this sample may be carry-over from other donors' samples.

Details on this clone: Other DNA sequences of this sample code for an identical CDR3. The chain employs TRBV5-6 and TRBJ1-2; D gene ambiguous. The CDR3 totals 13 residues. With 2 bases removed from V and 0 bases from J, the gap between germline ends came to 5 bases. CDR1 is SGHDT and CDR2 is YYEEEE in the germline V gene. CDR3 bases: TGTGCCAGCAGCTTCTCTTCTAACTATGGCTACACCTTC. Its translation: CASSFSSNYGYTF.

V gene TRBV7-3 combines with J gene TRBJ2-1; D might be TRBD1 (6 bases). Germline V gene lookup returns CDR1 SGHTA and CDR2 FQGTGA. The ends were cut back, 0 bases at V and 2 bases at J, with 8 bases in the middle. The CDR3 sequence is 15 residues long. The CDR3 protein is CASSLTQGTYNEQFF. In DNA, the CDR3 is TGTGCCAGCAGCTTAACACAGGGAACCTACAATGAGCAGTTCTTC. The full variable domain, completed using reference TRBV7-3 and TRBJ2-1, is GAGVSQTPSNKVTEKGKYVELRCDPISGHTALYWYRQSLGQGPEFLIYFQGTGAADDSGLPNDRFFAVRPEGSVSTLKIQRTERGDSAVYLCASSLTQGTYNEQFFGPGTRLTVL.

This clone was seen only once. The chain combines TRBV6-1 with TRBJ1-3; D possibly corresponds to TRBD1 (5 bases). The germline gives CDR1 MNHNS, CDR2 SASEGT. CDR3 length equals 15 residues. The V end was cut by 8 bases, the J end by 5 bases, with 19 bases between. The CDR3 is CASGGYGTSRNTIYF. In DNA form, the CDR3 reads TGTGCCAGCGGGGGGTATGGGACCTCGAGAAACACCATATATTTT.

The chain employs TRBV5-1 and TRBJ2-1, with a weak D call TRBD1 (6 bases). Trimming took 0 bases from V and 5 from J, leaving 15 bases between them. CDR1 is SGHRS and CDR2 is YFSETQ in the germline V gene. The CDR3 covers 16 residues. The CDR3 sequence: CASSLDRAELNNEQFF. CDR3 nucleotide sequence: TGCGCCAGCAGCTTGGACAGGGCCGAACTGAACAATGAGCAGTTCTTC.

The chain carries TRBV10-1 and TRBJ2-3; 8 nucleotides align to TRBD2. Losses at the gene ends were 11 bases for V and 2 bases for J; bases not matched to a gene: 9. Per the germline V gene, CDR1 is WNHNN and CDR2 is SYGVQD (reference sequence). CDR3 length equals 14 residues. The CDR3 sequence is CAGRLAQNTDTQYF. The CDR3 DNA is TGCGCCGGCCGACTAGCGCAGAACACAGATACGCAGTATTTT.

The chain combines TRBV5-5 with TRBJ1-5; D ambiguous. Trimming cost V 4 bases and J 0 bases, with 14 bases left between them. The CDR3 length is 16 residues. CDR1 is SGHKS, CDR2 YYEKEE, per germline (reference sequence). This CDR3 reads CASSPQSPNSNQPQHF. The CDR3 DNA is TGTGCCAGCAGCCCTCAATCCCCAAATAGCAATCAGCCCCAGCATTTT.

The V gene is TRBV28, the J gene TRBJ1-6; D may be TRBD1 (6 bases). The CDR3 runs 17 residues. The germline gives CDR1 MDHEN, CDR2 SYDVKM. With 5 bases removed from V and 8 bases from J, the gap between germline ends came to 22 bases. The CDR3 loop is CASSLRRGGTWDSPLHF. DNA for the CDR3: TGTGCCAGCAGTCTACGAAGGGGAGGGACATGGGATTCACCCCTCCACTTT.

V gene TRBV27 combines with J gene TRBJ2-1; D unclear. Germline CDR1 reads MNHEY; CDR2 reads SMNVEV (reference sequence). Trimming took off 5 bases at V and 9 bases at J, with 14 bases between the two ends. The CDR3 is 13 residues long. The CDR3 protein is CASSIYPDGEQFF. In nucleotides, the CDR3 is TGTGCCAGCAGTATTTACCCGGACGGTGAGCAGTTCTTC.

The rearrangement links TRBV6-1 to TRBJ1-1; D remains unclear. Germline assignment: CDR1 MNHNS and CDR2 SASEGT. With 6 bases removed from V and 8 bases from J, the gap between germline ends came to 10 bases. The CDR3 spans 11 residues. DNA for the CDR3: TGTGCCAGCAGCGCCCAAGGGGAAGCTTTCTTT. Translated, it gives CASSAQGEAFF.

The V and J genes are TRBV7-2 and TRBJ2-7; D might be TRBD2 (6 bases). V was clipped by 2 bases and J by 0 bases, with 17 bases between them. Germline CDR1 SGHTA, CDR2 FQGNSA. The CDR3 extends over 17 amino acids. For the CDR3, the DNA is TGTGCCAGCAGCTTAAGAATCGGACGCGGGATCTCCTACGAGCAGTACTTC. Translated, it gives CASSLRIGRGISYEQYF.

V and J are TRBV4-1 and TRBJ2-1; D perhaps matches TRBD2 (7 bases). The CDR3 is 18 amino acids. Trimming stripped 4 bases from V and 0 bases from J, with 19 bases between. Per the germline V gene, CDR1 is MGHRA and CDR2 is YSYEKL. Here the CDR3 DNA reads TGCGCCAGCAGCCCAAGATGGGGGCAGCGGGACTCCTACAATGAGCAGTTCTTC. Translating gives CASSPRWGQRDSYNEQFF.

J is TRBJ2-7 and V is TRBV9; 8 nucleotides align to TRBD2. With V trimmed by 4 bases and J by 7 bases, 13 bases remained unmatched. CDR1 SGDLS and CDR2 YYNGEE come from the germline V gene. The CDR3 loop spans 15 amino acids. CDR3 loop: CASSPLGLAVGEQYF. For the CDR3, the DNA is TGTGCCAGCAGCCCCCTCGGACTAGCCGTGGGGGAGCAGTACTTC.

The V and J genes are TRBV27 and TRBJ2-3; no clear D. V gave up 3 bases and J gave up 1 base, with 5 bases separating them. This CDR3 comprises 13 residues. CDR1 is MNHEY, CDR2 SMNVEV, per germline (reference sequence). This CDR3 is CASSFKRTDTQYF. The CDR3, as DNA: TGTGCCAGCAGTTTCAAGCGCACAGATACGCAGTATTTT.